A single sample gave rise to the 32 T cell receptor beta chains below, sequenced in a study of response to subunit inactivated influenza vaccine. TCRdb redid the calling of the RT-PCR reads with MiXCR, one entry per CDR3 protein. The table lists some 800,000 distinct CDR3 sequences, around 20% of them singletons. This material consisted of PBMCs from blood, taken 5 days after vaccination. The source is a man between 50 and 59 years old who received an inactivated influenza vaccine.

The chain has TRBV5-1 and TRBJ2-5, with 7 bases matching TRBD2. Germline lookup yields CDR1 SGHRS and CDR2 YFSETQ. This CDR3 region has 13 residues. CDR3 amino acids: CAKSAGLDETQYF. In nucleotides, the CDR3 is TGCGCAAAGTCAGCGGGGCTCGACGAGACCCAGTACTTC.

This chain connects TRBV10-3 to TRBJ2-6; 16 positions agree with TRBD2. This CDR3 is 18 amino acids long. V was clipped by 6 bases and J by 3 bases; unmatched bases: 5. The germline V gene has CDR1 ENHRY and CDR2 SYGVKD. The CDR3 is CAIRGTSGRAYGANVLTF. The CDR3 nucleotides are TGTGCCATCAGAGGGACTAGCGGGAGGGCCTATGGGGCCAACGTCCTGACTTTC.

This clonotype was observed a few times. The J gene is TRBJ2-5, the V gene TRBV20-1, with D uncertain. The CDR3 is 13 residues long. Trimming removed 2 bases from V and 5 bases from J, with 12 bases in between. The germline gives CDR1 DFQATT, CDR2 SNEGSKA (reference sequence). The CDR3: CSARLPGHETQYF. Here the CDR3 DNA reads TGCAGTGCTAGACTCCCCGGGCACGAGACCCAGTACTTC.

V gene TRBV7-2 combines with J gene TRBJ2-1, with 9 positions matching TRBD1. With 5 bases clipped from V and 2 bases from J, the junction kept 7 bases outside the gene matches. The CDR3 length is 16 residues. From germline, CDR1 is SGHTA and CDR2 FQGNSA. The DNA for the CDR3 is TGTGCCAGCAGCGTATCGACAGGGGGAACCTACAATGAGCAGTTCTTC. Translated, it gives CASSVSTGGTYNEQFF. The complete variable domain, with remaining parts taken from reference TRBV7-2 and TRBJ2-1, reads GAGVSQSPSNKVTEKGKDVELRCDPISGHTALYWYRQSLGQGLEFLIYFQGNSAPDKSGLPSDRFSAERTGGSVSTLTIQRTQQEDSAVYLCASSVSTGGTYNEQFFGPGTRLTVL.

The chain is built from TRBV28 and TRBJ1-5; D gene unclear. The germline V gene has CDR1 MDHEN and CDR2 SYDVKM. V lost 6 bases, J lost 0 bases, and 15 bases lay in between. The CDR3 has 16 amino acids. CDR3: CASSEIYPYSNQPQHF. The CDR3 DNA is TGTGCCAGCAGCGAAATATACCCCTATAGCAATCAGCCCCAGCATTTT.

This clonotype was counted between two and nine times. V and J are TRBV6-5 and TRBJ2-5; D gene ambiguous. Germline V lookup: CDR1 MNHEY, CDR2 SVGAGI. Trimming cost V 2 bases and J 10 bases, with 14 bases left between them. CDR3 length: 13 amino acids. The CDR3 DNA reads as TGTGCCAGCAGTTACACCCTCGTTGGGGTCCAGTACTTC. Encoded protein: CASSYTLVGVQYF.

V gene TRBV30 combines with J gene TRBJ2-3, with D possibly called TRBD1 or TRBD2 (5 bases each). V lost 2 bases and J 2 bases, leaving 11 bases between the germline ends. The germline V gene has CDR1 GTSNPN and CDR2 SVGIG (reference sequence). The CDR3 covers 14 residues. CDR3 protein: CAWSLRGPTDTQYF. CDR3 DNA sequence: TGTGCCTGGAGTTTACGGGGACCCACAGATACGCAGTATTTT.

This clonotype has a handful of counts. The gene calls are TRBV7-9 and TRBJ2-7, with TRBD1 as a possible D gene (6 bases). The V end lost 6 bases, the J end lost 5 bases, and 17 bases lay between the germline ends. Per germline, CDR1 SEHNR and CDR2 FQNEAQ (reference sequence). This CDR3 is 14 amino acids long. CDR3 nucleotides: TGTGCCAGCAGTTATTATCAGGGGTGGAACGAGCAGTACTTC. This codes for CASSYYQGWNEQYF.

This clonotype was counted only a few times. This rearrangement joins TRBV29-1 to TRBJ1-1, with 7 bases matching TRBD1. Germline V CDR1 and CDR2: SQVTM, ANQGSEA. Trimming removed 1 base from V and 5 bases from J; junction bases left unmatched: 7. The CDR3 has 14 amino acids. DNA for the CDR3: TGCAGCGTTGAAGGTGGGTCAGGGGGGACTGAAGCTTTCTTT. It translates to CSVEGGSGGTEAFF.

The V and J genes are TRBV5-1 and TRBJ1-3; 7 bases map to TRBD1. J gave up 3 bases and V 4 bases, and 7 bases lay outside the gene matches. This CDR3 has 15 amino acids. CDR1 and CDR2 (germline): SGHRS, YFSETQ. CDR3: CASSTGTARGNTIYF. As DNA, the CDR3 is TGCGCCAGCAGCACAGGGACAGCCCGTGGAAACACCATATATTTT.

This clonotype was counted between two and nine times. The V and J genes are TRBV6-1 and TRBJ1-4; D remains ambiguous. The ends were cut back, 10 bases at V and 4 bases at J, with 13 bases in the middle. The CDR3 extends over 13 amino acids. CDR1 is MNHNS and CDR2 is SASEGT in the germline V gene. CDR3 bases: TGTGCCACCATCCGGGCCCTTAATGAAAAACTGTTTTTT. This codes for CATIRALNEKLFF.

This clonotype was seen at least ten times. The V call is TRBV11-1, the J call TRBJ2-3, with D perhaps TRBD2 (6 bases). CDR3 length: 18 amino acids. The V and J ends lost 2 bases and 0 bases respectively, with 18 bases between them. The germline CDR1 and CDR2 sequences are SGHAT and FQDESV (reference sequence). The CDR3 region is CASSLSIWAGSSTDTQYF. DNA for the CDR3: TGTGCCAGCAGCTTATCTATCTGGGCGGGATCAAGCACAGATACGCAGTATTTT.

There are a few counts of this clonotype. The chain is built from TRBV5-1 and TRBJ1-2, with D tentatively TRBD1 (5 bases). CDR3 size: 15 residues. V was pared by 5 bases and J by 10 bases, with 24 bases between. Per the germline V gene, CDR1 is SGHRS and CDR2 is YFSETQ. This CDR3 reads CASSYGTAISGFYTF. The CDR3, as DNA: TGCGCCAGCAGTTACGGGACGGCGATCTCCGGATTCTACACCTTC.

The chain combines TRBV20-1 with TRBJ2-7, with D tentatively TRBD2 (5 bases). Trimming shortened V by 3 bases and J by 0 bases, and 9 bases separated the two germline ends. This CDR3 is 13 amino acids long. Germline V CDR1 and CDR2: DFQATT, SNEGSKA (reference sequence). CDR3 nucleotide sequence: TGCAGTGCTAGGGGAGCGAACTCCTACGAGCAGTACTTC. Its protein product is CSARGANSYEQYF.

This clonotype was detected only a few times. V and J are TRBV7-2 and TRBJ2-2; D tentatively reads TRBD1 or TRBD2 (6 bases each). Germline V lookup: CDR1 SGHTA, CDR2 FQGNSA. This CDR3 has 17 amino acids. V lost 5 bases and J 3 bases, leaving 19 bases between the germline ends. Here the CDR3 DNA reads TGTGCCAGCAGCCTGTTCTTGGGGGGCGCAGACACCGGGGAGCTGTTTTTT. Encoded protein: CASSLFLGGADTGELFF. Based on the CDR3 plus reference TRBV7-2 and TRBJ2-2, the full variable domain is GAGVSQSPSNKVTEKGKDVELRCDPISGHTALYWYRQSLGQGLEFLIYFQGNSAPDKSGLPSDRFSAERTGGSVSTLTIQRTQQEDSAVYLCASSLFLGGADTGELFFGEGSRLTVL.

V gene TRBV5-6 combines with J gene TRBJ2-5; D not resolved. Germline lookup yields CDR1 SGHDT and CDR2 YYEEEE. This CDR3 spans 11 amino acids. The V gene lost 4 bases and the J gene lost 8 bases, with 9 bases spanning the gap. CDR3 sequence (DNA): TGTGCCAGCAGCCACGATTCCACCCAGTACTTC. This encodes CASSHDSTQYF.

The chain recombines TRBV28 with TRBJ2-7, with D tentatively TRBD1 (6 bases). This CDR3 contains 12 residues. Germline V gene lookup returns CDR1 MDHEN and CDR2 SYDVKM. The germline V and J ends were trimmed by 10 bases and 4 bases, with 14 bases remaining between them. The CDR3 nucleotides read TGTGCCACCAGCCACACAGGGTACGAGCAGTACTTC. As protein: CATSHTGYEQYF.

The table lists this clonotype with a few counts. V gene TRBV27 combines with J gene TRBJ2-7; 9 bases map to TRBD1. This CDR3 region has 14 residues. V trimming: 5 bases; J trimming: 3 bases; junction bases outside the gene matches: 5. Germline CDR1 and CDR2: MNHEY and SMNVEV (reference sequence). CDR3 sequence: CASSPQTGGYEQYF. Here the CDR3 DNA reads TGTGCCAGCAGTCCCCAGACAGGGGGCTACGAGCAGTACTTC.

J is TRBJ2-5 and V is TRBV20-1; TRBD2 agrees at 11 bases. The trim removed 0 bases at V and 5 bases at J, leaving 8 bases unmatched. Germline assignment: CDR1 DFQATT and CDR2 SNEGSKA (reference sequence). The CDR3 has 16 amino acids. The CDR3 reads CSARDWLAGGFETQYF. In DNA, the CDR3 is TGCAGTGCTAGAGATTGGCTAGCGGGAGGATTTGAGACCCAGTACTTC.

The chain recombines TRBV24-1 with TRBJ2-3; D might be TRBD1 (5 bases). The ends were cut back, 10 bases at V and 1 base at J, with 20 bases in the middle. The CDR3 covers 16 residues. CDR1 and CDR2 (germline): KGHDR, SFDVKD. CDR3 coding DNA: TGTGCCACACAGCAGGGTGGGGCGCAGGGCACAGATACGCAGTATTTT. Translating it yields CATQQGGAQGTDTQYF.

The rearrangement joins TRBV27 to TRBJ2-7; possibly TRBD2 for D (5 bases). Germline assignment: CDR1 MNHEY and CDR2 SMNVEV (reference sequence). The V end was cut by 4 bases, the J end by 7 bases, with 23 bases between. This CDR3 is 16 amino acids long. The CDR3 protein is CASSSPWGEGRWEQYF. For the CDR3, the DNA is TGTGCCAGCAGTTCCCCCTGGGGTGAGGGCAGGTGGGAGCAGTACTTC.

This clonotype turned up a few times. J is TRBJ2-7 and V is TRBV20-1; TRBD2 aligns across 8 bases. V shed 2 bases and J 3 bases; nucleotides not matched to a gene: 6. Germline loops: CDR1 DFQATT, CDR2 SNEGSKA (reference sequence). The CDR3 runs 14 residues. CDR3 nucleotide sequence: TGCAGTGCTAGATCTACTAGCGGTAACTACGAGCAGTACTTC. Encoded protein: CSARSTSGNYEQYF.

This clonotype was counted a few times. The chain is built from TRBV3-1 and TRBJ2-5; D gene uncertain. This CDR3 contains 14 residues. In germline, CDR1 is LGHDT, CDR2 YNNKEL (reference sequence). The V and J ends lost 4 bases and 2 bases respectively, with 11 bases between them. The CDR3 DNA is TGTGCCAGCAGCCGCATGTTAGCTCAAGAGACCCAGTACTTC. Translated: CASSRMLAQETQYF.

This sequence joins TRBV5-1 and TRBJ2-1; 7 bases map to TRBD2. J gave up 2 bases and V 3 bases, and 5 bases lay outside the gene matches. Germline lookup yields CDR1 SGHRS and CDR2 YFSETQ. The CDR3 consists of 15 residues. CDR3 protein: CASSSAAGAYNEQFF. The CDR3 DNA is TGCGCCAGCAGCTCGGCGGCGGGGGCCTACAATGAGCAGTTCTTC.

This rearrangement joins TRBV2 to TRBJ2-5; D is perhaps TRBD1 (6 bases). Per germline, CDR1 SNHLY and CDR2 FYNNEI. Trimming took 0 bases from V and 5 from J, leaving 13 bases between them. This CDR3 spans 15 amino acids. CDR3 protein: CASSEAYRVTETQYF. In DNA form, the CDR3 reads TGTGCCAGCAGTGAAGCGTACAGGGTGACCGAGACCCAGTACTTC.

V is TRBV6-2 or TRBV6-3 and J is TRBJ2-7; D is perhaps TRBD1 (6 bases). Trimming stripped 6 bases from V and 7 bases from J, with 16 bases between. CDR1 and CDR2 (germline): MNHEY, SVGEGT. This CDR3 comprises 13 residues. In nucleotides, the CDR3 is TGTGCCAGCAGCTACCAATACAGGGCGGAGCAGTACTTC. Protein sequence: CASSYQYRAEQYF.

The J gene is TRBJ2-3, the V gene TRBV27; TRBD2 matches 9 bases. The CDR3 totals 13 residues. Per the germline V gene, CDR1 is MNHEY and CDR2 is SMNVEV (reference sequence). V lost 6 bases to trimming and J lost 6 bases; unmatched junction nucleotides: 4. The CDR3 DNA sequence: TGTGCCAGCAGGGGACTAGCTCGGGATACGCAGTATTTT. Protein sequence: CASRGLARDTQYF.

This clonotype was counted only a few times. The chain joins TRBV6-5 to TRBJ2-7; D is uncertain. This CDR3 is 13 amino acids long. The germline CDR1 and CDR2 sequences are MNHEY and SVGAGI. Between the trimmed V and J ends, which lost 2 bases and 1 base, there was a span of 6 bases. The CDR3 spells CASSYGFSYEQYF. The CDR3 coding sequence is TGTGCCAGCAGTTACGGCTTTTCCTACGAGCAGTACTTC.

A few counts support this clonotype. The chain employs TRBV20-1 and TRBJ2-3, with TRBD2 matching 10 bases. Per the germline V gene, CDR1 is DFQATT and CDR2 is SNEGSKA (reference sequence). Losses at the gene ends were 6 bases for V and 6 bases for J; bases not matched to a gene: 12. The CDR3 loop spans 15 amino acids. The CDR3 region is CSARGAGGPGDTQYF. CDR3 nucleotide sequence: TGCAGTGCGCGAGGAGCGGGGGGGCCAGGCGATACGCAGTATTTT.

The chain has TRBV7-9 and TRBJ1-6, with D hard to call. The germline CDR1 and CDR2 sequences are SEHNR and FQNEAQ (reference sequence). The CDR3 covers 12 residues. The V end was cut by 5 bases, the J end by 13 bases, with 12 bases between. CDR3 sequence (DNA): TGTGCCAGCAGCCCTAGCAGCGGGCCCCTCCACTTT. This encodes CASSPSSGPLHF.

A few counts support this clonotype. This rearrangement joins TRBV4-1 to TRBJ2-2; TRBD2 agrees at 12 bases. Germline V CDR1 and CDR2: MGHRA, YSYEKL. After removal of 1 base from V and 4 bases from J, the junction contained 4 bases not matched to a gene. CDR3 length: 17 amino acids. The CDR3 is CASSQGLAGVLTGELFF. DNA of the CDR3: TGCGCCAGCAGCCAAGGACTAGCGGGGGTCCTCACCGGGGAGCTGTTTTTT.

The chain links TRBV3-1 to TRBJ2-5, with 10 nucleotides matching TRBD2. V lost 1 base, J lost 1 base, and 3 bases stayed unmatched. This CDR3 comprises 16 residues. The germline V gene has CDR1 LGHDT and CDR2 YNNKEL (reference sequence). DNA for the CDR3: TGTGCCAGCAGCCAAGGGACTAGCGGAAGCCAAGAGACCCAGTACTTC. Protein sequence: CASSQGTSGSQETQYF.